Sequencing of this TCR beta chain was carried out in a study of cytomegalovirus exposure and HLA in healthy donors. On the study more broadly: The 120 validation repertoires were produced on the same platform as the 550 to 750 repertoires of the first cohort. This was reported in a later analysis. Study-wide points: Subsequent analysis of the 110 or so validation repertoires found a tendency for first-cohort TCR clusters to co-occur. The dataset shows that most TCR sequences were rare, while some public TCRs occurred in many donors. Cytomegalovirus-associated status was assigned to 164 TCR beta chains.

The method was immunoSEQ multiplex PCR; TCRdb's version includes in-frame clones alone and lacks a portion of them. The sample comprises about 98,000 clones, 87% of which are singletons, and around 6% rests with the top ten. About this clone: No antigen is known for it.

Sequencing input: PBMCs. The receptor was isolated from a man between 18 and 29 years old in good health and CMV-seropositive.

CDR3 sequence reads: CASSLGEGGQPQHF. The CDR3, as DNA: TGTGCCAGCAGCTTAGGGGAGGGAGGTCAGCCCCAGCATTTT. The rearrangement joins TRBV7-8 to TRBJ1-5; D not certain. Trimming took 1 base from V and 6 from J, leaving 10 bases between them. The CDR3 runs to 14 residues. Germline CDR1 SGHVS, CDR2 FQNEAQ.